This T cell receptor (beta chain) was sequenced during a study of blood T cell repertoires in COVID-19 (dated by TCRdb to 2019 to 2021). Turning to the overall study: Samples from collaborators originated in the United States, Italy and Spain and spanned both the acute and convalescent phases of COVID-19. The material from the prospective study consisted of cDNA or gDNA derived from T cells, B-cell-depleted T cells, or PBMCs. The dataset comprised deeply sampled blood TCRbeta repertoires from subjects exposed to, actively infected with, or recovered from COVID-19. The repertoires were made available in a free public database intended to serve as a resource for research on the immune response to SARS-CoV-2. Samples came from the ongoing ImmuneRACE study (first 160 participants) plus 1,254 subjects from 6 global collaborators. Nearly every sample came with metadata listing a de-identified subject ID, COVID-19 status, age in years and sex. Where available, HLA class I and class II types were taken from metadata supplied by the sample provider and were not determined by assay-based typing.

Collaborating institutions collected whole blood in K2EDTA tubes following their own protocols. For TCRbeta analysis, collaborators shipped samples in one of three forms: frozen whole blood, isolated PBMCs, or DNA extracted from either of those sample types. Points on this clone: Its antigen is unknown. No per-base quality is available; no much larger clone lies one base away.

The immunoSEQ Assay, a bias-controlled multiplex PCR, was used to amplify TCRbeta CDR3 regions from genomic DNA. In the source study's methods: Nucleated cell counts per sample were estimated from amplification of reference gene primers within the assay. To quantify the absolute abundance of each unique TCRbeta CDR3 rearrangement, sequence reads were collapsed and filtered. For each sample, productive Simpson clonality was calculated by taking the square root of Simpson's diversity index across productive rearrangements. This is the immuneACCESS table as TCRdb keeps it, with only in-frame sequences that have V and J called. A part of the clones is gone; compared with another copy, unresolved V genes explain less than half, and the rest is unexplained. The DNA gave D and trimming, while V, J and clone size come from that table. This sample comprises 120,000 to 150,000 clones, around nine tenths of them detected only once. The ten largest clones take up less than 10% of the sample.

Spanning cysteine to phenylalanine, the CDR3 consists of 14 amino acids. Only CDR3 DNA remains: 42 bases, in frame from the first base. Trimming removed 3 bases from V and 7 bases from J, leaving 13 bases between the germline ends. Via the germline V gene, CDR1 is SGHVS and CDR2 FNYEAQ. The investigation overall reported the following: Clinical and demographic metadata were provided uncurated, with the amount varying by source and participant.

The clonotype originates from a woman aged 50 to 60 with active or convalescent COVID-19. Sample: peripheral blood. The sequence links TRBV7-6 to TRBJ2-1, with the D gene call left open. The CDR3: CASSFPTPGNEQFF. The bases are TGTGCCAGCAGCTTCCCGACCCCCGGGAATGAGCAGTTCTTC.